The 32 T cell receptor beta chains presented below share a single source sample, sequenced in a study of beta chain features in type 1 diabetes. Reverse transcription of all isolated RNA meant that expressed TCRB transcripts were sequenced. Clones were sequenced by immunoSEQ multiplex PCR, and TCRdb holds only the in-frame ones, with some missing. The sample consists of under 350,000 clones, under 8.5% of them appearing once. Sequenced sample: central memory CD4+ T cells from blood. These receptors all stem from a woman under 30 in good health.

The chain carries TRBV5-1 and TRBJ1-2; maybe TRBD1 (5 bases). V was clipped by 5 bases and J by 1 base, with 9 bases between them. The CDR3 is 13 amino acids. Per germline, CDR1 SGHRS and CDR2 YFSETQ. CDR3 sequence reads: CASSSTVNYGYTF. The CDR3 bases are TGCGCCAGCAGTTCGACAGTTAACTATGGCTACACCTTC.

V and J are TRBV7-2 and TRBJ2-5, with 9 nucleotides matching TRBD1. The CDR3 contains 15 residues. The V segment lost 5 bases and the J segment 3 bases; nucleotides outside the gene matches: 7. CDR1 and CDR2 from the germline V gene are SGHTA and FQGNSA. The CDR3 DNA reads TGTGCCAGCAGCCCGAACAGGGGGCGCGAAGAGACCCAGTACTTC. Translating gives CASSPNRGREETQYF.

This chain connects TRBV5-1 to TRBJ1-1; weak D call: TRBD1 (6 bases). V was shortened by 6 bases and J by 5 bases, with 17 bases between the two germline ends. This CDR3 spans 14 amino acids. Germline V gene lookup returns CDR1 SGHRS and CDR2 YFSETQ. This CDR3 is CASTPQGSGTEAFF. DNA for the CDR3: TGCGCCAGCACTCCGCAGGGGTCAGGGACTGAAGCTTTCTTT.

This clone was observed a few times. CDR3 sequence reads: CASSPTGTVRGYTF. The DNA for the CDR3 is TGTGCCAGCAGCCCTACCGGGACAGTAAGGGGCTACACCTTC. This sequence joins TRBV7-3 and TRBJ1-2; TRBD1 agrees at 7 bases. The CDR3 is 14 amino acids. V dropped 5 bases and J dropped 8; count of bases not matched to a gene: 11. Per the germline V gene, CDR1 is SGHTA and CDR2 is FQGTGA.

There are a few counts of this clone. V is TRBV7-2 and J is TRBJ2-1; D assignment may be TRBD1 or TRBD2 (5 bases each). The CDR3 is made up of 16 amino acids. Germline-derived CDR1 and CDR2 are SGHTA and FQGNSA. V was shortened by 6 bases and J by 7 bases, with 22 bases between the two germline ends. CDR3 in amino acids: CASSRQGRRGRNEQFF. As DNA, the CDR3 is TGTGCCAGCAGTCGCCAGGGACGCCGCGGGCGAAATGAGCAGTTCTTC.

This clone was counted ten times or more. The J gene is TRBJ2-5, the V gene TRBV7-7, with D uncertain. Trimming removed 5 bases from V and 5 bases from J, with 12 bases in between. CDR3 length: 13 amino acids. Germline V gene sequence: CDR1 SSHAT, CDR2 FNYEAQ (reference sequence). In nucleotides, the CDR3 is TGTGCCAGCAGCCGTGACCAAGGGGAGACCCAGTACTTC. As protein: CASSRDQGETQYF. The whole variable domain, remainder taken from reference TRBV7-7 and TRBJ2-5, is GAGVSQSPRYKVTKRGQDVTLRCDPISSHATLYWYQQALGQGPEFLTYFNYEAQPDKSGLPSDRFSAERPEGSISTLTIQRTEQRDSAMYRCASSRDQGETQYFGPGTRLLVL.

In DNA form, the CDR3 reads TGTGCCAGCAGCTCCTTTGGCGAGTCTGCCCAAGAGACCCAGTACTTC. Encoded protein: CASSSFGESAQETQYF. The chain combines TRBV7-2 with TRBJ2-5; no clear D gene. CDR3 length: 16 residues. Germline V gene data show CDR1 as SGHTA and CDR2 as FQGNSA. Trimming removed 4 bases from V and 1 base from J, with 16 bases in between.

This clone was recorded a few times. The rearrangement joins TRBV7-2 to TRBJ2-7, with D hard to call. The CDR3 extends over 13 amino acids. Per germline, CDR1 SGHTA and CDR2 FQGNSA. With 5 bases removed from V and 3 bases from J, the gap between germline ends came to 11 bases. CDR3 amino acids: CASSRTDHYEQYF. In nucleotides, the CDR3 is TGTGCCAGCAGCCGTACAGATCACTACGAGCAGTACTTC.

This clone has a handful of counts. This chain links TRBV4-3 with TRBJ2-1, with TRBD1 as a possible D gene (6 bases). Trimming pared 4 bases from V and 5 bases from J, leaving 15 bases between. The CDR3 is 15 amino acids. Germline lookup yields CDR1 LGHNA and CDR2 YSLEER. Written as DNA, the CDR3 is TGCGCCAGCAGCCGCGGCAGGGGTATGAACAATGAGCAGTTCTTC. Its protein is CASSRGRGMNNEQFF.

The chain joins TRBV18 to TRBJ2-7; D is possibly TRBD2 (6 bases). Germline CDR1 is KGHSH and CDR2 is LQKENI. Trimming cost V 2 bases and J 2 bases, with 16 bases left between them. The CDR3 spans 16 residues. The CDR3 sequence: CASSPKGLSRAYEQYF. The CDR3 nucleotides are TGTGCCAGCTCACCAAAGGGACTCTCCCGAGCCTACGAGCAGTACTTC.

The V call is TRBV19, the J call TRBJ2-7, with a possible D match to TRBD1 (5 bases). The V gene's germline CDR1 is LNHDA and CDR2 SQIVND (reference sequence). The ends were cut back, 6 bases at V and 0 bases at J, with 12 bases in the middle. The CDR3 spans 14 residues. The DNA for the CDR3 is TGTGCCAGTAGGAACATAGGGGACTCCTACGAGCAGTACTTC. Its protein product is CASRNIGDSYEQYF.

V is TRBV7-3 and J is TRBJ2-7, with 12 bases aligning to TRBD1. The germline CDR1 and CDR2 sequences are SGHTA and FQGTGA. V shed 1 base, J shed 6 bases, and the junction held 10 bases outside the gene matches. This CDR3 spans 17 amino acids. DNA for the CDR3: TGTGCCAGCAGCTTAAGGTGGGACAGGGGGCGCGTTGGCGAGCAGTACTTC. Translated: CASSLRWDRGRVGEQYF.

The chain recombines TRBV7-2 with TRBJ2-3; D not resolved. The V gene's germline CDR1 is SGHTA and CDR2 FQGNSA. The CDR3 runs to 12 residues. V lost 4 bases and J lost 4, with 6 bases in between. CDR3 residues: CASSSYADTQYF. CDR3 nucleotides: TGTGCCAGCAGCTCGTACGCAGATACGCAGTATTTT. The full variable domain, completed using reference TRBV7-2 and TRBJ2-3, is GAGVSQSPSNKVTEKGKDVELRCDPISGHTALYWYRQSLGQGLEFLIYFQGNSAPDKSGLPSDRFSAERTGGSVSTLTIQRTQQEDSAVYLCASSSYADTQYFGPGTRLTVL.

This clone was seen ten or more times. The V call is TRBV28, the J call TRBJ1-6; 8 nucleotides agree with TRBD1. There are 15 residues in the CDR3. Trimming removed 6 bases from V and 9 bases from J; junction bases left unmatched: 10. Germline values: CDR1 MDHEN, CDR2 SYDVKM. CDR3 region: CASRPTGGSGSPLHF. The CDR3 region has the DNA TGTGCCAGCAGGCCCACAGGGGGTAGCGGTTCACCCCTCCACTTT. The variable domain in full, with the rest retrieved from reference TRBV28 and TRBJ1-6, is DVKVTQSSRYLVKRTGEKVFLECVQDMDHENMFWYRQDPGLGLRLIYFSYDVKMKEKGDIPEGYSVSREKKERFSLILESASTNQTSMYLCASRPTGGSGSPLHFGNGTRLTVT.

The count of this clone is one. This rearrangement joins TRBV25-1 to TRBJ1-1; D is ambiguous. The CDR3 is 13 amino acids. The germline V gene encodes CDR1 MGHDK and CDR2 SYGVNS. Trimming took off 6 bases at V and 0 bases at J, with 8 bases between the two ends. This CDR3 is CASRAGMNTEAFF. CDR3 nucleotide sequence: TGTGCCAGCAGGGCAGGAATGAACACTGAAGCTTTCTTT.

This clone was seen more than once but under ten times. The chain has TRBV4-2 and TRBJ2-5; 9 bases agree with TRBD2. This CDR3 is 15 amino acids long. With V trimmed by 4 bases and J by 5 bases, 8 bases remained unmatched. Germline loops: CDR1 LGHNA, CDR2 YNFKEQ. CDR3 region: CASSRFGGGVETQYF. The CDR3 DNA reads TGTGCCAGCAGCCGGTTTGGCGGGGGGGTTGAGACCCAGTACTTC.

This clone came up a few times. This chain connects TRBV7-2 to TRBJ2-3; D possibly corresponds to TRBD1 (7 bases). The V gene lost 8 bases and the J gene lost 4 bases, with 16 bases spanning the gap. This CDR3 is 14 amino acids long. In germline, CDR1 is SGHTA, CDR2 FQGNSA. The chain's CDR3 is CASLPGGSSDTQYF. CDR3 in DNA: TGTGCCAGCCTTCCAGGGGGGAGTTCAGATACGCAGTATTTT.

This clone has just a few counts. The chain uses TRBV21-1 and TRBJ1-5. TRBV21-1 is a known pseudogene. CDR3 length: 13 residues. The CDR3 region has the DNA TGTGCCAGCAGTGAAGAGAACGATCAGCCCCAGCATTTT. The encoded protein is CASSEENDQPQHF.

This clone occurred a few times. This same CDR3 is encoded by further DNA sequences in the sample. The V and J genes are TRBV28 and TRBJ1-1, with 7 bases identical to TRBD1. Germline CDR1 and CDR2: MDHEN and SYDVKM. The CDR3 has 12 residues. J was trimmed by 4 bases and V by 5 bases; bases with no gene match: 1. CDR3 amino acids: CASSQGGTEAFF. In DNA, the CDR3 is TGTGCCAGCAGTCAGGGGGGCACTGAAGCTTTCTTT.

V usage is TRBV28 and J usage is TRBJ2-5; 8 bases are a match to TRBD2. Trimming cost V 6 bases and J 6 bases; bases outside gene matches: 9. CDR3 length: 14 amino acids. The germline V gene encodes CDR1 MDHEN and CDR2 SYDVKM. The CDR3 reads CASRPPGLVKTQYF. The CDR3 DNA reads as TGTGCCAGCAGGCCCCCGGGACTAGTGAAGACCCAGTACTTC.

V and J are TRBV9 and TRBJ2-3; TRBD2 matches 10 bases. CDR3 length equals 15 residues. V shed 3 bases, J shed 6 bases, and the junction held 7 bases outside the gene matches. Per the germline V gene, CDR1 is SGDLS and CDR2 is YYNGEE. CDR3 loop: CASSERGGQADTQYF. The CDR3 DNA reads as TGTGCCAGCAGCGAGCGGGGGGGCCAGGCGGATACGCAGTATTTT.

This clone was picked up a small number of times. The V gene is TRBV5-1, the J gene TRBJ2-5; D is ambiguous. V was clipped by 0 bases and J by 2 bases, with 11 bases between them. This CDR3 region has 15 residues. The germline gives CDR1 SGHRS, CDR2 YFSETQ. The CDR3 region has the DNA TGCGCCAGCAGCTTGGACGGACGGAGTCAAGAGACCCAGTACTTC. Its protein product is CASSLDGRSQETQYF.

The chain is built from TRBV4-3 and TRBJ2-3; a possible D gene is TRBD2 (6 bases). The CDR3 length is 16 residues. The germline V gene has CDR1 LGHNA and CDR2 YSLEER. V lost 0 bases, J lost 2 bases, and 12 bases lay in between. The CDR3 loop is CASSQEWGGTTDTQYF. The CDR3 nucleotides read TGCGCCAGCAGCCAAGAATGGGGAGGCACCACAGATACGCAGTATTTT.

This clone was recorded many times. The CDR3 protein is CASSLGQGLASSTQYF. The CDR3 region has the DNA TGTGCCAGCAGTCTCGGTCAAGGACTAGCAAGTTCCACGCAGTATTTT. This sequence joins TRBV2 and TRBJ2-3; 8 positions agree with TRBD2. The length of the CDR3 is 16 residues. After removal of 5 bases from V and 9 bases from J, the junction contained 16 bases not matched to a gene. Germline CDR1 and CDR2: SNHLY and FYNNEI.

The table lists this clone with many counts. The CDR3 sequence: CASSPGRITGANVLTF. For the CDR3, the DNA is TGTGCCAGCAGTCCAGGAAGGATAACTGGGGCCAACGTCCTGACTTTC. The V and J genes are TRBV27 and TRBJ2-6; D gene uncertain. The V and J ends lost 5 bases and 2 bases respectively, with 13 bases between them. CDR3 length: 16 amino acids. CDR1 is MNHEY and CDR2 is SMNVEV in the germline V gene (reference sequence).

The V gene is TRBV20-1, the J gene TRBJ1-1, with unresolved D. The V gene's germline CDR1 is DFQATT and CDR2 SNEGSKA (reference sequence). CDR3 size: 11 residues. Trimming cost V 6 bases and J 4 bases, with 9 bases left between them. The CDR3 sequence is CSAQEFTEAFF. As DNA, the CDR3 is TGCAGTGCCCAGGAGTTCACTGAAGCTTTCTTT.

In this sample, this clone turned up many times. The same CDR3 is also encoded by other DNA sequences in this sample. This rearrangement joins TRBV7-2 to TRBJ2-3; no firm D call. The CDR3 runs to 11 residues. V was shortened by 4 bases and J by 2 bases, with 1 base between the two germline ends. Germline assignment: CDR1 SGHTA and CDR2 FQGNSA. The CDR3 loop reads CASSYTDTQYF. CDR3 nucleotides: TGTGCCAGCAGCTACACAGATACGCAGTATTTT.

This clone was counted a few times. This rearrangement joins TRBV7-2 to TRBJ2-7; TRBD1 agrees at 7 bases. The CDR3 sequence is 14 residues long. J lost 2 bases, V lost 3 bases, and 4 bases had no gene match. The V gene's germline CDR1 is SGHTA and CDR2 FQGNSA. CDR3 sequence: CASSFLGTAYEQYF. The CDR3 DNA follows: TGTGCCAGCAGCTTTTTAGGGACAGCCTACGAGCAGTACTTC.

The J gene is TRBJ2-7, the V gene TRBV12-5; TRBD1 aligns across 9 bases. J was trimmed by 8 bases and V by 6 bases; bases with no gene match: 14. Germline V gene data show CDR1 as LGHNT and CDR2 as FRNRAP. This CDR3 comprises 15 residues. CDR3 sequence reads: CASGPPGGQGLKQYF. The CDR3 DNA follows: TGTGCTAGTGGCCCGCCGGGGGGACAGGGTTTAAAGCAGTACTTC. Complete variable domain (other parts from reference TRBV12-5 and TRBJ2-7): DARVTQTPRHKVTEMGQEVTMRCQPILGHNTVFWYRQTMMQGLELLAYFRNRAPLDDSGMPKDRFSAEMPDATLATLKIQPSEPRDSAVYFCASGPPGGQGLKQYFGPGTRLTVT.

The chain couples TRBV5-1 to TRBJ2-2; no reliable D call. The CDR3 runs to 11 residues. Between the trimmed V and J ends, which lost 7 bases and 8 bases, there was a span of 9 bases. Looked up from germline, CDR1 is SGHRS and CDR2 is YFSETQ. CDR3 sequence reads: CASYSTGELFF. The CDR3 DNA follows: TGCGCCAGCTATTCGACAGGGGAGCTGTTTTTT.

This clone came up a few times. Other DNA sequences of this sample code for an identical CDR3. The V call is TRBV18, the J call TRBJ2-2; no firm D call. Germline CDR1 KGHSH, CDR2 LQKENI. The CDR3 totals 13 residues. The V end lost 3 bases, the J end lost 0 bases, and 2 bases lay between the germline ends. The chain's CDR3 is CASSPANTGELFF. CDR3 nucleotide sequence: TGTGCCAGCTCACCGGCGAACACCGGGGAGCTGTTTTTT.

The CDR3 nucleotides are TGTGCCAGCAGTGTTAACACATACGAGCAGTACGTC. Translation gives CASSVNTYEQYV. The chain has TRBV7-2 and TRBJ2-7, with unresolved D. Germline lookup yields CDR1 SGHTA and CDR2 FQGNSA. The CDR3 has 12 residues. The V end lost 6 bases, the J end lost 4 bases, and 10 bases lay between the germline ends.